The 21 T cell receptor beta chains given below trace back to one sample, sequenced in a study of control samples from healthy donors and cancer patients. Some clones are missing from TCRdb's copy, which holds only in-frame ones; the method was immunoSEQ multiplex PCR. The sample yields about 140,000 clones, roughly nine tenths seen once. The specimen was blood. The receptors were gathered from a man aged 18 to 30 in good health.

V is TRBV19 and J is TRBJ2-7; D is possibly TRBD1 or TRBD2 (6 bases each). The CDR3 sequence is 16 residues long. CDR1 and CDR2 from the germline V gene are LNHDA and SQIVND (reference sequence). Trimming took 5 bases from V and 1 from J, leaving 18 bases between them. CDR3 loop: CASSPRGGIQSYEQYF. The DNA of the CDR3 is TGTGCCAGTAGTCCCCGAGGGGGGATTCAGTCCTACGAGCAGTACTTC.

The chain uses TRBV18 and TRBJ2-2; no definite D call. The CDR3 has 17 amino acids. V was cut by 3 bases and J by 1 base, with 15 bases left in between. Germline CDR1 and CDR2: KGHSH and LQKENI. The CDR3 nucleotides are TGTGCCAGCTCACCCACAGACGGGCCGGGGAACACCGGGGAGCTGTTTTTT. This encodes CASSPTDGPGNTGELFF.

This sequence joins TRBV19 and TRBJ2-2; D could derive from TRBD1 or TRBD2 (5 bases each). Per the germline V gene, CDR1 is LNHDA and CDR2 is SQIVND (reference sequence). Deletions cut 11 bases from V and 6 bases from J, with 10 bases between. This CDR3 spans 11 amino acids. The DNA of the CDR3 is TGTGCCCGGCCGGGGCCCGGGGAGCTGTTTTTT. This translates into CARPGPGELFF. Based on the CDR3 plus reference TRBV19 and TRBJ2-2, the full variable domain is DGGITQSPKYLFRKEGQNVTLSCEQNLNHDAMYWYRQDPGQGLRLIYYSQIVNDFQKGDIAEGYSVSREKKESFPLTVTSAQKNPTAFYLCARPGPGELFFGEGSRLTVL.

This clone was detected only once. V is TRBV7-9 and J is TRBJ2-1; D is possibly TRBD1 (6 bases). Trimming took 5 bases from V and 5 from J, leaving 16 bases between them. The CDR3 contains 15 residues. Germline assignment: CDR1 SEHNR and CDR2 FQNEAQ (reference sequence). The CDR3 region has the DNA TGTGCCAGCAGCCCCGTCGGGACATATAACAATGAGCAGTTCTTC. This codes for CASSPVGTYNNEQFF.

There are a few counts of this clone. The chain links TRBV10-3 to TRBJ1-6; 7 nucleotides agree with TRBD1. The CDR3 totals 15 residues. Germline CDR1 and CDR2: ENHRY and SYGVKD. The V segment lost 6 bases and the J segment 5 bases; nucleotides outside the gene matches: 7. CDR3 nucleotides: TGTGCCATCAGAACCGCTACAGGGGATAATTCACCCCTCCACTTT. Amino acids: CAIRTATGDNSPLHF.

The chain carries TRBV19 and TRBJ1-3, with D possibly TRBD1 on 5 matching bases. This CDR3 is built from 13 residues. In germline, CDR1 is LNHDA, CDR2 SQIVND (reference sequence). Trimming cost V 7 bases and J 4 bases, with 11 bases left between them. CDR3 amino acids: CASNIGDGNTIYF. For the CDR3, the DNA is TGTGCCAGTAATATTGGGGACGGAAACACCATATATTTT.

This clone has only a few counts. The chain carries TRBV7-8 and TRBJ2-5; 8 bases line up with TRBD2. Germline trimming cut 1 base from V and 4 bases from J; bases unmatched to any gene: 5. The CDR3 runs 15 residues. From germline, CDR1 is SGHVS and CDR2 FQNEAQ. CDR3 nucleotide sequence: TGTGCCAGCAGCTTAGGGGGGACTAGGCGAGAGACCCAGTACTTC. Residues: CASSLGGTRRETQYF. Full variable domain (rest looked up from reference TRBV7-8 and TRBJ2-5): GAGVSQSPRYKVAKRGQDVALRCDPISGHVSLFWYQQALGQGPEFLTYFQNEAQLDKSGLPSDRFFAERPEGSVSTLKIQRTQQEDSAVYLCASSLGGTRRETQYFGPGTRLLVL.

The chain has TRBV28 and TRBJ1-4, with a possible D match to TRBD1 (5 bases). V gave up 5 bases and J gave up 9 bases, with 22 bases separating them. This CDR3 comprises 16 residues. Germline V gene data show CDR1 as MDHEN and CDR2 as SYDVKM. CDR3 amino acids: CASSPPEGEARKKLFF. The CDR3 DNA follows: TGTGCCAGCAGTCCCCCAGAAGGGGAGGCTAGGAAAAAACTGTTTTTT.

V gene TRBV10-2 combines with J gene TRBJ1-3, with D perhaps matching TRBD1 (6 bases). The germline V gene encodes CDR1 WSHSY and CDR2 SAAADI. The CDR3 length is 14 residues. The V end was cut by 7 bases, the J end by 2 bases, with 12 bases between. The CDR3 nucleotides are TGCGCCAGCAAGACGGACAGCGCTGGAAACACCATATATTTT. It encodes CASKTDSAGNTIYF.

For the CDR3, the DNA is TGTGCCAGCAGCTCAGGGGCCGCGGTGAACACTGAAGCTTTCTTT. Its translation is CASSSGAAVNTEAFF. The chain combines TRBV28 with TRBJ1-1, with a weak D call TRBD1 (6 bases). V shed 6 bases and J shed 0 bases, with 14 bases lying between them. CDR3 size: 15 residues. The germline V gene encodes CDR1 MDHEN and CDR2 SYDVKM.

This chain links TRBV5-1 with TRBJ1-1, with a tentative D call TRBD1 (5 bases). Germline V CDR1 and CDR2: SGHRS, YFSETQ. The CDR3 totals 15 residues. Trimming cost V 2 bases and J 0 bases, with 11 bases left between them. The CDR3 sequence is CASSFPGRMNTEAFF. As DNA, the CDR3 is TGCGCCAGCAGCTTTCCGGGACGGATGAACACTGAAGCTTTCTTT.

V gene TRBV3-1 (or the pseudogene TRBV3-2) combines with J gene TRBJ2-5, with 10 bases lining up with TRBD2. V shed 2 bases and J 1 base; nucleotides not matched to a gene: 4. CDR3 length equals 16 residues. Germline loops: CDR1 LGHDT, CDR2 YNNKEL (reference sequence). The CDR3 is CASSQMWTSGQETQYF. The DNA of the CDR3 is TGTGCCAGCAGCCAAATGTGGACTAGCGGCCAAGAGACCCAGTACTTC.

The chain couples TRBV4-1 to TRBJ1-5; weak D call: TRBD1 (6 bases). CDR3 length equals 16 residues. Germline V gene data show CDR1 as MGHRA and CDR2 as YSYEKL. V dropped 4 bases and J dropped 9 bases, with 22 bases sitting between them. CDR3 amino acids: CASSPEEMDRVRPQHF. Here the CDR3 DNA reads TGCGCCAGCAGCCCTGAGGAAATGGACAGAGTACGGCCCCAGCATTTT.

This rearrangement joins TRBV19 to TRBJ2-5; TRBD1 matches 7 bases. The CDR3 consists of 14 residues. Trimming cost V 7 bases and J 5 bases; bases outside gene matches: 10. Germline V gene data show CDR1 as LNHDA and CDR2 as SQIVND (reference sequence). The CDR3 bases are TGTGCCAGTAAATTCGACAGGGCAGTGGAGACCCAGTACTTC. It yields the protein CASKFDRAVETQYF.

The V gene is TRBV11-2, the J gene TRBJ2-7, with 7 bases lining up with TRBD1. V was pared by 5 bases and J by 4 bases, with 11 bases of the junction left unmatched. Germline V lookup: CDR1 SGHAT, CDR2 FQNNGV. This CDR3 is 15 amino acids long. Here the CDR3 reads CASSLVEGAEYEQYF. As DNA, the CDR3 is TGTGCCAGCAGCCTCGTAGAGGGGGCTGAGTACGAGCAGTACTTC.

V usage is TRBV7-9 and J usage is TRBJ2-7, with D maybe TRBD2 (5 bases). CDR1 is SEHNR, CDR2 FQNEAQ, per germline (reference sequence). The V and J ends lost 5 bases and 6 bases respectively, with 17 bases between them. The CDR3 is 14 amino acids. The CDR3 spells CASSPGSSYFEQYF. CDR3 nucleotide sequence: TGTGCCAGCAGCCCGGGGTCTAGTTACTTCGAGCAGTACTTC.

The rearrangement joins TRBV9 to TRBJ1-6; possible D gene TRBD1, 5 bases. V shed 4 bases and J shed 13 bases, with 15 bases lying between them. The CDR3 is made up of 13 amino acids. Germline CDR1 reads SGDLS; CDR2 reads YYNGEE. CDR3: CASSPGDPGPLHF. The DNA of the CDR3 is TGTGCCAGCAGCCCCGGGGACCCGGGGCCCCTCCACTTT.

This clone has only a few counts. The rearrangement uses TRBV19 and TRBJ2-2, with 10 bases fitting TRBD1. Germline loops: CDR1 LNHDA, CDR2 SQIVND (reference sequence). Unmatched junction bases numbered 6, after V lost 5 bases and J lost 3 bases. CDR3 length: 16 residues. CDR3 amino acids: CASSFRTGGYTGELFF. Here the CDR3 DNA reads TGTGCCAGTAGTTTTCGGACAGGGGGGTACACCGGGGAGCTGTTTTTT.

The V gene is TRBV6-5, the J gene TRBJ1-3; a possible D gene is TRBD1 (6 bases). The CDR3 sequence is 15 residues long. CDR1 is MNHEY and CDR2 is SVGAGI in the germline V gene. With 6 bases removed from V and 2 bases from J, the gap between germline ends came to 14 bases. CDR3 residues: CASRTGQGPGNTIYF. The DNA for the CDR3 is TGTGCCAGCAGGACTGGGCAGGGGCCTGGAAACACCATATATTTT.

The chain has TRBV5-1 and TRBJ1-2; 7 bases are shared with TRBD1. Germline values: CDR1 SGHRS, CDR2 YFSETQ. The CDR3 totals 13 residues. With V trimmed by 2 bases and J by 7 bases, 5 bases remained unmatched. CDR3 DNA: TGCGCCAGCAGCTTAGAGGGGGCGTCTGGCTACACCTTC. Residues: CASSLEGASGYTF.

The rearrangement joins TRBV6-5 to TRBJ1-4; D perhaps matches TRBD1 (5 bases). The CDR3 spans 14 residues. V lost 6 bases and J 4 bases, leaving 12 bases between the germline ends. CDR1 MNHEY and CDR2 SVGAGI come from the germline V gene. CDR3 in amino acids: CASSRVGGNEKLFF. CDR3 coding DNA: TGTGCCAGCAGCCGAGTGGGGGGTAATGAAAAACTGTTTTTT.